This TCR beta chain was sequenced in a study of blood T cell repertoires in COVID-19 (dated by TCRdb to 2018 to 2020). Background on the whole study: Samples covering the acute and convalescent phases of COVID-19 were provided by collaborators in the United States, Italy and Spain. Samples were obtained from the ongoing ImmuneRACE study (first 160 participants) and from 1,200 or so subjects provided by 6 global collaborators. The repertoires were released in a freely available public database intended as a resource for research on the immune response to SARS-CoV-2. HLA class I and class II types, where available, came from metadata supplied by the sample provider rather than from assay-based typing. Deeply sampled blood TCRbeta repertoires from subjects exposed to, actively infected with, or recovered from COVID-19 were included in the dataset. The prospective study material was composed of cDNA or gDNA derived from T cells, B-cell-depleted T cells, or PBMCs. The sample metadata nearly always contained a de-identified subject ID, COVID-19 status, age in years and sex.

The immunoSEQ Assay, a bias-controlled multiplex PCR, was used to amplify TCRbeta CDR3 regions from genomic DNA. Concerning the study's data processing: Within the assay, amplification of reference gene primers was used to estimate how many nucleated cells each sample contained. To quantify the absolute abundance of each unique TCRbeta CDR3 rearrangement, sequence reads were collapsed and filtered. For each sample, productive Simpson clonality was calculated by taking the square root of Simpson's diversity index across productive rearrangements. TCRdb obtained this table from immuneACCESS and retained in-frame rearrangements with V and J assigned. These tables miss some clones; where compared with another copy, unresolved V genes account for less than half of the shortfall, and the remainder is unexplained. That table furnishes V, J and clone size, whereas the DNA furnished D and trimming. This sample is represented by approximately 50,000 clones; 75% to 90% of them were singletons. Jointly, the top ten make up about 6.8% of the sample.

Of note for this clone: This receptor's antigen is unknown. The record has no base qualities; no much larger clone is one base away.

The CDR3, from cysteine to phenylalanine, totals 15 residues. The retained sequence is limited to the CDR3, 45 bases, with the frame set at the first base. Trimming accounts for 7 bases at V and 7 bases at J, while the number of junction bases matched to no gene is 11. From a lookup of the germline V gene, CDR1 and CDR2 are MGHRA and YSYEKL. The collaborating institutions used their own protocols to collect whole blood in K2EDTA tubes. Collaborator samples were shipped for TCRbeta analysis as frozen whole blood, isolated PBMCs, or DNA extracted from either sample type. General study outcomes and caveats: How much clinical and demographic metadata was included differed by source and by participant, and the metadata was provided uncurated.

Sequenced material: peripheral blood. Here the chain combines TRBV4-1 and TRBJ2-1; 9 bases in between match TRBD2. This TCR was recovered from a man aged 55 to 70 with acute or convalescent COVID-19. The CDR3 region: CASMVDSGSWNEQFF. The nucleotides read TGCGCCAGCATGGTGGATAGCGGGAGTTGGAATGAGCAGTTCTTC.